The 13 T cell receptor beta chains below all came from one sample that was sequenced in a study of response to subunit inactivated influenza vaccine. Each CDR3 protein is one row after TCRdb ran MiXCR on the RT-PCR reads. This sample yields under 550,000 distinct CDR3 sequences, of which approximately 6.9% are seen a single time; around 14% belongs to the top ten. Source: PBMCs from blood, taken less than 30 months after vaccination. All receptors derive from a man in his fifties or sixties who received an inactivated influenza vaccine.

This clonotype turned up a few times. The chain recombines TRBV6-2 or TRBV6-3 with TRBJ2-3; D not resolved. Per the germline V gene, CDR1 is MNHEY and CDR2 is SVGEGT. V was shortened by 2 bases and J by 1 base, with 16 bases between the two germline ends. The CDR3 contains 17 residues. The CDR3 region is CASSYTEAETRTDTQYF. CDR3 coding DNA: TGTGCCAGCAGTTACACCGAGGCGGAAACACGCACAGATACGCAGTATTTT.

The rearrangement uses TRBV12-3 or TRBV12-4 and TRBJ1-1; 8 positions match TRBD1. V lost 5 bases and J lost 4; bases outside the gene matches: 6. The CDR3 has 14 amino acids. The CDR3 loop is CASSVTGVGTEAFF. The CDR3 DNA reads as TGTGCCAGCAGTGTGACAGGGGTTGGCACTGAAGCTTTCTTT.

The chain combines TRBV6-1 with TRBJ2-1; D is tentatively TRBD1 or TRBD2 (6 bases each). Germline V gene sequence: CDR1 MNHNS, CDR2 SASEGT. The CDR3 covers 13 residues. Trimming stripped 6 bases from V and 6 bases from J, with 12 bases between. The CDR3, as DNA: TGTGCCAGCAGGATCCCGGGGGCCAATGAGCAGTTCTTC. Its translation: CASRIPGANEQFF.

The V call is TRBV4-3, the J call TRBJ1-5; 9 bases fit TRBD1. CDR1 is LGHNA and CDR2 is YSLEER in the germline V gene. The CDR3 has 18 residues. Germline trimming cut 2 bases from V and 2 bases from J; bases unmatched to any gene: 10. The CDR3 nucleotides are TGCGCCAGCAGCCAAATCCTACAGGGGGCGAAAGGCAATCAGCCCCAGCATTTT. It yields the protein CASSQILQGAKGNQPQHF.

In its sample, this clonotype was seen many times. The chain employs TRBV20-1 and TRBJ2-5, with 9 positions matching TRBD1. V was pared by 4 bases and J by 5 bases, with 8 bases of the junction left unmatched. Germline V CDR1 and CDR2: DFQATT, SNEGSKA (reference sequence). This CDR3 spans 14 amino acids. CDR3 sequence reads: CSANPQGARETQYF. In DNA, the CDR3 is TGCAGTGCTAACCCACAGGGGGCGCGGGAGACCCAGTACTTC.

The chain couples TRBV4-2 to TRBJ1-1; 10 nucleotides align to TRBD1. Germline loops: CDR1 LGHNA, CDR2 YNFKEQ. This CDR3 comprises 15 residues. The V and J ends lost 4 bases and 1 base, in that order; junction bases with no gene match: 3. In nucleotides, the CDR3 is TGTGCCAGCAGCCGGAGGACAGGGGGGAACACTGAAGCTTTCTTT. Its protein product is CASSRRTGGNTEAFF.

The V call is TRBV4-1, the J call TRBJ2-4, with TRBD1 identical over 12 bases. Germline V gene data show CDR1 as MGHRA and CDR2 as YSYEKL. Germline trimming cut 3 bases from V and 9 bases from J; bases unmatched to any gene: 12. This CDR3 has 17 amino acids. The CDR3 reads CASSHPGQGAGLSIQYF. The CDR3 bases are TGCGCCAGCAGCCATCCGGGACAGGGGGCTGGGCTTAGCATTCAGTACTTC.

This clonotype occurred a few times. This rearrangement joins TRBV7-9 to TRBJ1-2; D is ambiguous. CDR3 length: 14 amino acids. Germline V CDR1 and CDR2: SEHNR, FQNEAQ (reference sequence). V gave up 1 base and J gave up 6 bases, with 12 bases separating them. The CDR3 here is CASSLVEGSDGYTF. The CDR3 DNA sequence: TGTGCCAGCAGCTTAGTGGAGGGTTCGGATGGCTACACCTTC.

About this clonotype itself: This may come from a read error, since a much larger clone is one base off. The J gene is TRBJ2-2, the V gene TRBV20-1; no reliable D call. Trimming stripped 2 bases from V and 4 bases from J, with 11 bases between. The CDR3 is made up of 14 amino acids. Germline loops: CDR1 DFQATT, CDR2 SNEGSKA (reference sequence). The CDR3 bases are TGCAGTGCTAGATTGGGTAGCCGCACCGGGGAGCTGTTTTTT. This gives the protein CSARLGSRTGELFF.

This clonotype turned up a few times. The V call is TRBV20-1, the J call TRBJ2-7; D perhaps matches TRBD2 (7 bases). Between the trimmed V and J ends, which lost 2 bases and 6 bases, there was a span of 17 bases. Germline CDR1 DFQATT, CDR2 SNEGSKA (reference sequence). The CDR3 has 14 amino acids. The CDR3 DNA reads as TGCAGTGCTAGAAACGGGGGGCGGCCCCTCGAGCAGTACTTC. Translating it yields CSARNGGRPLEQYF.

In this sample, this clonotype turned up a few times. This chain joins TRBV6-1 and TRBJ2-7; 13 positions agree with TRBD2. Germline CDR1 and CDR2: MNHNS and SASEGT. Unmatched junction bases numbered 3, after V lost 6 bases and J lost 4 bases. This CDR3 spans 14 amino acids. Here the CDR3 reads CASRTSGRGYEQYF. The DNA for the CDR3 is TGTGCCAGCAGAACTAGCGGGAGGGGATACGAGCAGTACTTC.

This clonotype was seen only a few times. This sequence joins TRBV24-1 and TRBJ2-1, with TRBD2 matching over 12 bases. This CDR3 has 15 amino acids. The ends lost 3 bases at V and 7 bases at J; junction bases unmatched: 3. Per the germline V gene, CDR1 is KGHDR and CDR2 is SFDVKD. Here the CDR3 DNA reads TGTGCCACCAGTGATAGTGGACTAGCGGGAAATGAGCAGTTCTTC. Protein product: CATSDSGLAGNEQFF.

This clonotype was picked up many times. J is TRBJ2-3 and V is TRBV6-5, with 7 nucleotides matching TRBD1. The junction had 8 bases not matched to a gene; V was cut back by 0 bases and J by 2 bases. Germline V lookup: CDR1 MNHEY, CDR2 SVGAGI. The CDR3 contains 17 residues. CDR3 residues: CASSYSGGRGNTDTQYF. The CDR3 nucleotides are TGTGCCAGCAGTTACTCGGGTGGCAGGGGGAACACAGATACGCAGTATTTT.